These 7 T cell receptor beta chains originate from one sample sequenced in a study of cytomegalovirus exposure and HLA in healthy donors. The PCR made use of 60 Vbeta and 13 Jbeta primers. Clones were sequenced by immunoSEQ multiplex PCR, and TCRdb holds only the in-frame ones, with some missing. This sample's clone table lists tens of thousands of clones. Sequenced material: PBMCs. All receptors come from a female donor in good health and CMV-seropositive.

The chain combines TRBV7-9 with TRBJ1-2; 9 bases are a match to TRBD1. V gave up 5 bases and J gave up 6 bases; unmatched junction bases: 10. Germline loops: CDR1 SEHNR, CDR2 FQNEAQ (reference sequence). The CDR3 runs to 15 residues. CDR3 DNA sequence: TGTGCCAGCAGCCCTTGGACAGGGGTAATAGATGGCTACACCTTC. This encodes CASSPWTGVIDGYTF.

V is TRBV25-1 and J is TRBJ2-1, with a tentative D call TRBD2 (6 bases). This CDR3 is built from 15 residues. Germline V gene sequence: CDR1 MGHDK, CDR2 SYGVNS. Trimming removed 2 bases at V and 6 bases at J, with 14 bases between. The DNA of the CDR3 is TGTGCCAGCAGTGAAGGGGGGTCAGAGGGCAATGAGCAGTTCTTC. Translation gives CASSEGGSEGNEQFF.

The J gene is TRBJ1-1, the V gene TRBV6-6; the match to TRBD1 covers 8 bases. The length of the CDR3 is 13 residues. The V and J ends lost 6 bases and 5 bases, in that order; junction bases with no gene match: 5. Per the germline V gene, CDR1 is MNHNY and CDR2 is SVGAGI (reference sequence). The CDR3 region is CASSRQGWTEAFF. CDR3 DNA: TGTGCCAGCAGCCGACAGGGGTGGACTGAAGCTTTCTTT.

The chain has TRBV7-9 and TRBJ1-6; TRBD1 aligns across 8 bases. Germline trimming cut 5 bases from V and 4 bases from J; bases unmatched to any gene: 4. Germline CDR1 and CDR2: SEHNR and FQNEAQ (reference sequence). This CDR3 region has 15 residues. The CDR3 reads CASSDGQGYNSPLHF. CDR3 bases: TGTGCCAGCAGCGACGGACAGGGTTATAATTCACCCCTCCACTTT.

This chain connects TRBV11-2 to TRBJ1-3, with 10 bases matching TRBD1. Germline V gives CDR1 SGHAT, CDR2 FQNNGV. V lost 5 bases and J lost 2; bases outside the gene matches: 3. The CDR3 runs to 15 residues. The CDR3 sequence: CASSQDRGPGNTIYF. CDR3 in DNA: TGTGCCAGCAGCCAAGACAGGGGGCCTGGAAACACCATATATTTT.

The V gene is TRBV28, the J gene TRBJ1-5; 9 nucleotides match TRBD1. The CDR3 has 16 residues. Germline trimming cut 4 bases from V and 5 bases from J; bases unmatched to any gene: 9. Germline CDR1 reads MDHEN; CDR2 reads SYDVKM. CDR3 in amino acids: CASSSQGAVVDQPQHF. The CDR3 nucleotides read TGTGCCAGCAGTTCACAGGGGGCGGTCGTAGATCAGCCCCAGCATTTT. The full variable domain, in which reference TRBV28 and TRBJ1-5 provide the parts outside the CDR3, is DVKVTQSSRYLVKRTGEKVFLECVQDMDHENMFWYRQDPGLGLRLIYFSYDVKMKEKGDIPEGYSVSREKKERFSLILESASTNQTSMYLCASSSQGAVVDQPQHFGDGTRLSIL.

About this clone: Compared with germline, one end of the junction differs, possibly owing to a read error. This chain links TRBV15 with TRBJ2-1, with 8 bases lining up with TRBD2. This CDR3 has 13 amino acids. From germline, CDR1 is LNHNV and CDR2 YYDKDF (reference sequence). The CDR3 protein is CATSRGGTSGLLF. The CDR3 DNA follows: TGTGCCACCAGCAGAGGAGGAACTAGCGGCCTACTCTTC.